The source of this T cell receptor beta chain is a study of blood T cells in healthy people across ages (dated by TCRdb to the mid-2010s). Broadly, across the study: In model experiments, template switching captured about one uniquely barcoded TCR beta cDNA molecule for every two T cells. The study measured age-related changes in TCR beta repertoire diversity using deep sequencing normalized with unique cDNA molecular identifiers. Four age groups were formed from the donors: young (average approximately 16 years), middle-aged (more than 35), aged (about 62) and long-lived (around 80). To avoid experimental bias, donors of different ages were distributed randomly across sequencing lanes. For two donors (one aged 18 to 30 and one aged 80 or older), the study analyzed two additional independent replicas of 1 million unique cDNA reads from the same blood draw. What the study reported, not specific to this receptor: Because profiling used bulk unsorted PBMCs, naive and antigen-experienced compartments could not be compared conclusively. The long-lived group showed more naive CD4+ T cells, fewer expanded clones and increased TCR diversity than the aged group, suggesting age selection. Because the CMV infection status of the donors was unknown, age-related changes in expanded clonotypes may potentially have been confounded. Observed TCR beta diversity correlated strongly with the percentage of naive T cells measured by flow cytometry. As age increased, observed TCR beta diversity per million T cells dropped in a roughly linear way, and a significant reduction was already evident by age 40. Estimates of total diversity based on one million sequenced T cells were considered lower bounds and underestimates.

The CDR3 contains 16 residues, cysteine and phenylalanine counted. The DNA shown is the 48-base CDR3, in frame from base 1. The germline V gene sets CDR1 to KGHDR and CDR2 to SFDVKD. Donors were 39 systemically healthy Caucasian individuals from Russia aged roughly 6 to 90 years. Each donor gave around 9.8 milliliters of peripheral blood, collected into EDTA-treated Vacutainer tubes. Ficoll-Paque density-gradient centrifugation was used to isolate PBMCs, with at least 7 million obtained per sample. Trizol reagent was used to extract total RNA from the PBMCs, yielding at least 5 micrograms per sample. The percentages of naive CD45RAhigh/CD27high T cells were determined by flow cytometry on a PBMC aliquot from every donor. About this clonotype: No cognate antigen has been identified for it. An end of the junction differs from the germline gene, which may be a read error.

Receptor libraries were prepared by 5' RACE. TCRdb shows the sequencer as Illumina HiSeq 2500. The second PCR ran for about 7 to 11 cycles and used a J-beta primer mix along with a sample-barcoded 5' primer. A template-switch 5' adaptor carrying 12 random nucleotides introduced a unique molecular identifier onto each TCR beta cDNA molecule. Each sample yielded at least 2.5 million CDR3-containing paired-end reads. All of the RNA was converted into first-strand cDNA using the Mint cDNA synthesis kit, with a TRBC-specific oligonucleotide serving as the primer. All cDNA was treated with uracil-DNA glycosylase and then went through a first 18-cycle PCR with the universal primers M1SS and BC2_uni_R. The study's own analysis went as follows. Each sample was normalized by randomly selecting 1 million high-quality reads, each carrying a distinct molecular identifier. Reads sharing molecular identifiers were discarded rather than binned into consensus sequences. MiTCR, with a Q25 quality threshold and the strictest error-elimination algorithm, was used for CDR3 identification, clonotype clustering and error correction. A nonparametric unseen species model using Euler transformation provided a lower-bound estimate of total TCR beta diversity. Starting from the raw public reads, TCRdb applied fastp trimming at Q25, assembled clones with MiXCR and retained in-frame beta chains. Entries that share a CDR3 protein sequence are merged under the most common genes and DNA. The V and J calls follow TCRdb's processing rather than the paper's. Present in this sample are around 900,000 distinct CDR3 sequences, 29% of which were seen just once. Clones ranked in the top ten supply approximately 15% of the sample.

Recombination connected TRBV24-1 to TRBJ2-5; 15 junctional bases match TRBD2. The sequence derives from a woman older than 75 in good health. Sequencing was performed on blood. The CDR3 reads as follows: CTTSDRGLAGGREQYF. In nucleotide form, the sequence is TGTACCACCAGTGACCGCGGACTAGCGGGGGGGCGTGAGCAGTACTTC.